These 20 T cell receptor beta chains came from one sample sequenced in a study of low-dose radiotherapy and immunotherapy resistance in tumors. The time point here: after trial treatment. Treatment specified: LDRT plus nivolumab, ipilimumab, low-dose cyclophosphamide and aspirin (RACIN trial). TRAV- and TRBV-specific primers, spanning alpha and beta chains, primed first-strand cDNA. TCRs were put through around 20 PCR cycles of amplification with Phusion. A constant-region primer and the V-primer adapter served as the primer pair. One entry per CDR3 protein results from TCRdb running MiXCR on the reads. This sample has tens of thousands of distinct CDR3 sequences; less than 30% occur once, and the top ten carry 9.5% to 13%. The sample in question was PBMCs, obtained after low-dose radiotherapy plus immunotherapy. These receptors all come from a male donor with prostate cancer.

This clonotype was seen repeatedly, ten times or more. V is TRBV5-1 and J is TRBJ2-7; 10 bases map to TRBD1. This CDR3 has 14 amino acids. The germline CDR1 and CDR2 sequences are SGHRS and YFSETQ. V was clipped by 3 bases and J by 2 bases; unmatched bases: 2. CDR3 nucleotide sequence: TGCGCCAGCAGCTCTGGGACAGGGGCCTACGAGCAGTACTTC. It codes for CASSSGTGAYEQYF.

A remark on this clonotype: This is likely an artifact of a read error, given a far larger clone one base away. The rearrangement links TRBV13 to TRBJ1-1; D is unresolved. Germline CDR1 reads PRHDT; CDR2 reads FYEKMQ (reference sequence). The CDR3 contains 13 residues. CDR3 nucleotides: TGTGTCAGCACCCTTGGCTGGGGTACTGAAGCTTTCTTT. It specifies CVSTLGWGTEAFF.

This clonotype was found many times. The chain uses TRBV5-4 and TRBJ2-2, with D possibly being TRBD2 (6 bases). This CDR3 is built from 14 residues. Trimming removed 4 bases at V and 5 bases at J, with 12 bases between. Germline CDR1 SGHNT, CDR2 YYREEE (reference sequence). The CDR3: CASSLPGGTGELFF. In nucleotides, the CDR3 is TGTGCCAGCAGCCTCCCTGGGGGGACCGGGGAGCTGTTTTTT. The variable domain in full, completed from reference TRBV5-4 and TRBJ2-2, reads ETGVTQSPTHLIKTRGQQVTLRCSSQSGHNTVSWYQQALGQGPQFIFQYYREEENGRGNFPPRFSGLQFPNYSSELNVNALELDDSALYLCASSLPGGTGELFFGEGSRLTVL.

This clonotype was seen repeatedly, ten times or more. The rearrangement links TRBV14 to TRBJ2-7, with D possibly matching TRBD2 (5 bases). There are 13 residues in the CDR3. Trimming took off 9 bases at V and 2 bases at J, with 14 bases between the two ends. Germline V gene data show CDR1 as SGHDN and CDR2 as FVKESK. CDR3 coding DNA: TGTGCCAGTAACCCGGGGATTACCTACGAGCAGTACTTC. Amino acids: CASNPGITYEQYF. Combining the CDR3 with reference TRBV14 and TRBJ2-7 gives the whole variable domain EAGVTQFPSHSVIEKGQTVTLRCDPISGHDNLYWYRRVMGKEIKFLLHFVKESKQDESGMPNNRFLAERTGGTYSTLKVQPAELEDSGVYFCASNPGITYEQYFGPGTRLTVT.

The table lists this clonotype with many counts. The chain recombines TRBV5-1 with TRBJ2-3, with 10 bases that match TRBD1. Losses at the gene ends were 7 bases for V and 6 bases for J; bases not matched to a gene: 17. The CDR3 consists of 17 residues. CDR1 and CDR2 from the germline V gene are SGHRS and YFSETQ. The CDR3 reads CASASSPPGTGDDTQYF. CDR3 bases: TGCGCCAGCGCTTCCTCCCCCCCTGGGACAGGGGACGATACGCAGTATTTT.

This clonotype was recorded many times. The chain couples TRBV14 to TRBJ1-1; maybe TRBD1 (5 bases). The germline V gene has CDR1 SGHDN and CDR2 FVKESK. V lost 4 bases to trimming and J lost 1 base, with 13 bases between them. This CDR3 has 15 amino acids. The CDR3 nucleotides are TGTGCCAGCAGCCCCAGGGACTTGGGGAACACTGAAGCTTTCTTT. Amino acid sequence: CASSPRDLGNTEAFF.

This clonotype was detected ten times or more. This chain connects TRBV24-1 to TRBJ2-1, with TRBD2 matching over 16 bases. The CDR3 has 18 residues. The ends lost 3 bases at V and 5 bases at J; junction bases unmatched: 6. Germline assignment: CDR1 KGHDR and CDR2 SFDVKD. CDR3 in amino acids: CATSDTGTSGRAHNEQFF. The DNA for the CDR3 is TGTGCCACCAGTGATACCGGGACTAGCGGGAGGGCGCACAATGAGCAGTTCTTC.

This clonotype was observed many times. This chain joins TRBV14 and TRBJ1-1; D may be TRBD1 (6 bases). Germline CDR1 SGHDN, CDR2 FVKESK. V lost 4 bases and J lost 7, with 22 bases in between. The CDR3 consists of 16 residues. For the CDR3, the DNA is TGTGCCAGCAGCCGCCATTTGGGGGTACCGGACAGTGAAGCTTTCTTT. Protein product: CASSRHLGVPDSEAFF. The variable domain in full, with the rest retrieved from reference TRBV14 and TRBJ1-1, is EAGVTQFPSHSVIEKGQTVTLRCDPISGHDNLYWYRRVMGKEIKFLLHFVKESKQDESGMPNNRFLAERTGGTYSTLKVQPAELEDSGVYFCASSRHLGVPDSEAFFGQGTRLTVV.

This chain connects TRBV18 to TRBJ2-1; 12 bases agree with TRBD2. Germline V CDR1 and CDR2: KGHSH, LQKENI. J gave up 10 bases and V 3 bases, and 7 bases lay outside the gene matches. The CDR3 is 15 residues long. In DNA, the CDR3 is TGTGCCAGCTCACCTTGGACTAGCGGGATGGGGGAGCAGTTCTTC. Its protein product is CASSPWTSGMGEQFF.

This clonotype occurred many times. The rearrangement uses TRBV5-5 and TRBJ2-5; D gene unclear. This CDR3 has 14 residues. Trimming removed 4 bases from V and 5 bases from J, with 15 bases in between. Germline CDR1 and CDR2: SGHKS and YYEKEE (reference sequence). CDR3 residues: CASSDTAAGETQYF. For the CDR3, the DNA is TGTGCCAGCAGCGACACCGCAGCCGGTGAGACCCAGTACTTC.

This clonotype was seen at least ten times. The gene calls are TRBV19 and TRBJ2-7, with 9 bases fitting TRBD1. Germline V gene sequence: CDR1 LNHDA, CDR2 SQIVND (reference sequence). The trim removed 9 bases at V and 2 bases at J, leaving 8 bases unmatched. The CDR3 loop spans 14 amino acids. The CDR3 spells CASSPGQGPYEQYF. In DNA, the CDR3 is TGTGCCAGCAGCCCGGGACAGGGACCCTACGAGCAGTACTTC.

The table lists this clonotype with a few counts. The V gene is TRBV30, the J gene TRBJ1-2, with D perhaps matching TRBD1 (6 bases). The CDR3 contains 14 residues. Per the germline V gene, CDR1 is GTSNPN and CDR2 is SVGIG (reference sequence). V lost 5 bases and J lost 7, with 20 bases in between. The CDR3 region has the DNA TGTGCCTGGCCTGTAGAGGGGGTAGCGGGTGGCTACACCTTC. Its translation is CAWPVEGVAGGYTF.

This clonotype showed up just a few times. The rearrangement uses TRBV2 and TRBJ2-3; 7 bases are shared with TRBD1. The ends lost 6 bases at V and 0 bases at J; junction bases unmatched: 6. This CDR3 spans 15 amino acids. Germline V gene data show CDR1 as SNHLY and CDR2 as FYNNEI. CDR3 bases: TGTGCCAGCAGACCGGGACAGACTAGCACAGATACGCAGTATTTT. Protein: CASRPGQTSTDTQYF.

This clonotype came up a few times. The chain joins TRBV3-1 to TRBJ2-3; 16 bases agree with TRBD2. This CDR3 comprises 15 residues. Per germline, CDR1 LGHDT and CDR2 YNNKEL (reference sequence). The V gene end was trimmed by 6 bases and the J gene end by 6 bases; junction bases not matched to a gene: 3. The CDR3 bases are TGTGCCAGCAGGGGACTAGCGGGAGGGTTTGATACGCAGTATTTT. This encodes CASRGLAGGFDTQYF.

This clonotype was detected many times. The chain employs TRBV27 and TRBJ2-2; 11 bases line up with TRBD2. V lost 6 bases, J lost 2 bases, and 5 bases stayed unmatched. The CDR3 spans 16 residues. Germline V CDR1 and CDR2: MNHEY, SMNVEV (reference sequence). The DNA of the CDR3 is TGTGCCAGCAGGGATAGCGGGAGGGGAAACACCGGGGAGCTGTTTTTT. This codes for CASRDSGRGNTGELFF.

This clonotype came up many times. This chain connects TRBV14 to TRBJ2-2; D not certain. Germline loops: CDR1 SGHDN, CDR2 FVKESK. This CDR3 comprises 12 residues. Trimming cost V 4 bases and J 2 bases, with 2 bases left between them. The CDR3 coding sequence is TGTGCCAGCAGCCTAAACACCGGGGAGCTGTTTTTT. As protein: CASSLNTGELFF.

In this sample, this clonotype turned up many times. The J gene is TRBJ1-1, the V gene TRBV4-2; D is uncertain. V lost 0 bases to trimming and J lost 2 bases, with 7 bases between them. CDR1 and CDR2 (germline): LGHNA, YNFKEQ. The CDR3 runs to 14 residues. The DNA for the CDR3 is TGTGCCAGCAGCCAAGATGAGAGAAACACTGAAGCTTTCTTT. Its translation is CASSQDERNTEAFF.

The chain links TRBV30 to TRBJ2-3; 9 bases are a match to TRBD2. This CDR3 spans 14 amino acids. Germline CDR1 and CDR2: GTSNPN and SVGIG (reference sequence). V shed 2 bases, J shed 4 bases, and the junction held 4 bases outside the gene matches. CDR3 protein: CAWSSTSGADTQYF. CDR3 coding DNA: TGTGCCTGGAGTTCGACTAGCGGAGCAGATACGCAGTATTTT.

This clonotype was picked up many times. The CDR3 loop reads CASSPELAGGFRTKNIQYF. The CDR3 region has the DNA TGTGCCAGCAGCCCGGAACTAGCGGGGGGGTTTAGAACCAAAAACATTCAGTACTTC. The genes are TRBV4-2 and TRBJ2-4, with TRBD2 identical over 13 bases. CDR1 is LGHNA, CDR2 YNFKEQ, per germline. The V segment lost 4 bases and the J segment 2 bases; nucleotides outside the gene matches: 11. This CDR3 is 19 amino acids long.

This clonotype appeared many times. This chain joins TRBV7-9 and TRBJ1-2; 7 nucleotides align to TRBD1. Trimming removed 1 base from V and 6 bases from J; junction bases left unmatched: 8. CDR1 and CDR2 from the germline V gene are SEHNR and FQNEAQ (reference sequence). The CDR3 covers 15 residues. CDR3 in DNA: TGTGCCAGCAGCTTAGGTGACAGGGACTACGATGGCTACACCTTC. Protein: CASSLGDRDYDGYTF.